The entry below describes one TCR beta chain. Sequenced by immunoSEQ multiplex PCR; TCRdb stores in-frame clones only, minus some. Found here are 110,000 or so clones, 85% of them singletons; the top ten hold 3% to 5%. The data were taken from a study of blood T cell repertoires in COVID-19. The clonotype comes from a man in his fifties or sixties with acute or convalescent COVID-19. Source material: peripheral blood.

The CDR3 sequence is CASSLTSAQNYGYTF. As DNA, the CDR3 is TGTGCCAGCAGCTTAACGTCCGCACAGAACTATGGCTACACCTTC. The V and J genes are TRBV7-2 and TRBJ1-2; D uncertain. The length of the CDR3 is 15 residues. CDR1 SGHTA and CDR2 FQGNSA come from the germline V gene. V lost 2 bases and J lost 2, with 12 bases in between.